This T cell receptor beta chain emerged from a study of cytomegalovirus exposure and HLA in healthy donors. Study-wide context: As released early, the data held roughly 85 million unique TCRs from HLA-typed donors. Study findings and constraints: Researchers counted 180 or so TCR beta chains as cytomegalovirus-associated. There were a few CMV-associated chains whose specificity for CMV antigens was confirmed in vitro. For most TCR sequences rarity was the rule, although some public TCRs occurred in many donors.

The CDR3 totals 17 residues. CDR1 and CDR2 (germline): LNHDA, SQIVND (reference sequence). V lost 8 bases and J lost 0; bases outside the gene matches: 10. As for this clone: The antigen is not known.

In the PCR, 60 Vbeta and 13 Jbeta primers were used. TCRdb keeps only in-frame clones here, not all; method: immunoSEQ multiplex PCR. The sample shows around 130,000 clones, 85% of them seen only once. The chain recombines TRBV19 with TRBJ2-1; 10 bases map to TRBD2. Source material: PBMCs. This receptor was taken from a woman aged 25 to 45 in good health and CMV-seropositive. CDR3: CASQTSGLSNSYNEQFF. The CDR3 DNA follows: TGTGCCAGTCAGACTAGCGGGCTGTCCAACTCCTACAATGAGCAGTTCTTC.